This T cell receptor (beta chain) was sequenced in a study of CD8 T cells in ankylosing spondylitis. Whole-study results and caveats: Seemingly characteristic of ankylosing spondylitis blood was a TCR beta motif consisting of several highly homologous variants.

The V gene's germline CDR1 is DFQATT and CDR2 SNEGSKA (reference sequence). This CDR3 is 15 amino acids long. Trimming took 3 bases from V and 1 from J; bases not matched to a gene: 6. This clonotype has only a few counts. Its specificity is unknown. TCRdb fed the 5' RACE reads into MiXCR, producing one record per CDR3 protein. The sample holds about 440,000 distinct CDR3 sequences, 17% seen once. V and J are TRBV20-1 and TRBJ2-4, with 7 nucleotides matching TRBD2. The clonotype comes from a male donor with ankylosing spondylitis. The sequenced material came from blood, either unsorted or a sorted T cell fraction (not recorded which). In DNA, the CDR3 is TGCAGTGCTAGTTTAGCGGGTGGGGCCAAAAACATTCAGTACTTC. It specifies CSASLAGGAKNIQYF.